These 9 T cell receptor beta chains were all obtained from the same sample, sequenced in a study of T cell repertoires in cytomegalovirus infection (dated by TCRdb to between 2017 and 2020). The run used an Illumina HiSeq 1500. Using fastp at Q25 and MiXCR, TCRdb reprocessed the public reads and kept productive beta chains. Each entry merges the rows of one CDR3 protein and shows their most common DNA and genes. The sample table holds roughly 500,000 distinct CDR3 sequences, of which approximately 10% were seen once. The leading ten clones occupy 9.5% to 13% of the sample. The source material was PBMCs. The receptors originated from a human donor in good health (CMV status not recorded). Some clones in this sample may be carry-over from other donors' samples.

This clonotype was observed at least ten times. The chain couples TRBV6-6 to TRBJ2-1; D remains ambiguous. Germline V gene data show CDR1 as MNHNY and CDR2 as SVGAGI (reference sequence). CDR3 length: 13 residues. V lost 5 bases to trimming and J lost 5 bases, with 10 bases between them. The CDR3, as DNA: TGTGCCAGCAGTCCCGATTTGAACAATGAGCAGTTCTTC. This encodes CASSPDLNNEQFF.

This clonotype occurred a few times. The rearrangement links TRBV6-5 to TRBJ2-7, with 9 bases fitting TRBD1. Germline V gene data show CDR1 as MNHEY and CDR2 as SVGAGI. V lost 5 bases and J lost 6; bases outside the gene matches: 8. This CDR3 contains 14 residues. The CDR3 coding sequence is TGTGCCAGCAGTCGGGACAGGGTTTCAGGCGAGCAGTACTTC. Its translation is CASSRDRVSGEQYF.

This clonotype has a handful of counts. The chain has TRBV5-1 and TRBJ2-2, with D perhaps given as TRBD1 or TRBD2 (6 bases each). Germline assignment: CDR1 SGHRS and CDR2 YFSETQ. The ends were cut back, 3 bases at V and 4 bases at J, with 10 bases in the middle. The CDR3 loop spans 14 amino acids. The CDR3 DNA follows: TGCGCCAGCAGCTCCCCGGGGGCCACCGGGGAGCTGTTTTTT. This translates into CASSSPGATGELFF.

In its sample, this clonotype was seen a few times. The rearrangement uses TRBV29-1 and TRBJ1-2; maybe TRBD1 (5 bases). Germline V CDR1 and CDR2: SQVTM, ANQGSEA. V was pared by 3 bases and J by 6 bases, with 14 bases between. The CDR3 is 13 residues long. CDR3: CSVDERGPDGYTF. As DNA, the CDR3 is TGCAGCGTTGACGAGCGGGGCCCGGATGGCTACACCTTC.

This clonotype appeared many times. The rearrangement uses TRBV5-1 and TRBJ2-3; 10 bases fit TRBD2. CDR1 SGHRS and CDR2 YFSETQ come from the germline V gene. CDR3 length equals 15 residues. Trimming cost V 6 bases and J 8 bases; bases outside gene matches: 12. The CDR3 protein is CASTDSAGGPGTQYF. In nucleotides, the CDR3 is TGCGCCAGCACGGATTCAGCGGGGGGGCCGGGTACGCAGTATTTT.

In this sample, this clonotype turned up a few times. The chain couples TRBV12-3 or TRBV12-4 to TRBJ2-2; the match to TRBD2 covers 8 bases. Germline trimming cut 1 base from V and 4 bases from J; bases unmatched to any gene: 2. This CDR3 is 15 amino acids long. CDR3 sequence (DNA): TGTGCCAGCAGTTTAGAACTAGCGGTCACCGGGGAGCTGTTTTTT. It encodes CASSLELAVTGELFF.

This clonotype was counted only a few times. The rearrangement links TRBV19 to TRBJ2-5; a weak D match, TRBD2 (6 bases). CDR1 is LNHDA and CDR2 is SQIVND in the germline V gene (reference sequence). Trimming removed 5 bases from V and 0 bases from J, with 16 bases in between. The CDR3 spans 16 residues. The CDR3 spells CASSAASRDYQETQYF. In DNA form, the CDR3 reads TGTGCCAGTAGTGCCGCTTCCCGGGACTACCAAGAGACCCAGTACTTC.

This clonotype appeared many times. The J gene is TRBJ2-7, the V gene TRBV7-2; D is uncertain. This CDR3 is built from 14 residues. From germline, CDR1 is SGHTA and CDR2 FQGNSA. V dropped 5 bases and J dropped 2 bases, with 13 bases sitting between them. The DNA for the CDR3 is TGTGCCAGCAGCGCGACGGTTTCGGCCTACGAGCAGTACTTC. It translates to CASSATVSAYEQYF.

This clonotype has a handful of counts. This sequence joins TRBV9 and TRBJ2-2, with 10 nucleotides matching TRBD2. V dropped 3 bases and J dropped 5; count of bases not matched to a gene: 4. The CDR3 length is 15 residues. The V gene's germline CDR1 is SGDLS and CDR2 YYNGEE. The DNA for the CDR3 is TGTGCCAGCAGCGCTAGCGGGAGCGGTACCGGGGAGCTGTTTTTT. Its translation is CASSASGSGTGELFF.